This T cell receptor beta chain was sequenced during a study of tumor-infiltrating lymphocytes in glioblastoma multiforme. Three nested ARM-PCR rounds with V-beta and C-beta primers built TCRB libraries. TCRdb used MiXCR to reprocess the multiplex PCR reads, holding one entry per CDR3 protein. This sample has more than 10,000 distinct CDR3 sequences; around three fifths occur once, and the top ten carry around 32%. The CDR3 is 13 amino acids. Per the germline V gene, CDR1 is SGHRS and CDR2 is YFSETQ. Trimming cost V 4 bases and J 4 bases, with 10 bases left between them. Sequenced material: brain tumor tissue. This clonotype was sampled from a male donor with glioblastoma. V and J are TRBV5-1 and TRBJ2-3; D ambiguous. CDR3 amino acids: CASSQDQPDTQYF. The CDR3 DNA reads as TGCGCCAGCAGCCAAGACCAGCCAGATACGCAGTATTTT.